These T cell receptor beta chains were read from a single sample in a study of T cell responses to AZD1222 COVID-19 vaccine. The method was immunoSEQ multiplex PCR; TCRdb's version includes in-frame clones alone and lacks a portion of them. The table lists about 100,000 clones, approximately 90% of them singletons. This specimen consisted of peripheral blood, obtained on day 0 of AZD1222 vaccination. These receptors were taken from an adult in good health. Both conserved end residues are trimmed from each CDR3. The order of the fields is CDR3 length, V gene, J gene, CDR3 protein.

14	TRBV2	TRBJ1-6	ASSEGGSSYNSPLH
13	TRBV5-1	TRBJ1-1	ASSQQRVQGTEAF
11	TRBV6-5	TRBJ1-6	ASSYSRDSPLH
13	TRBV6-5	TRBJ1-3	ASSRDREDGNTIY
13	TRBV27	TRBJ2-3	ASTTRENLVHTQY
13	TRBV4-2	TRBJ1-1	ASSQAGEMNTEAF
11	TRBV28	TRBJ1-1	ASSFAPRGEAF
11	TRBV18	TRBJ2-5	ASSPQGGETQY
11	TRBV10-1	TRBJ2-7	ASSESTSHEQY
15	TRBV19	TRBJ1-5	ASTLNDSPYSNQPQH
13	TRBV28	TRBJ1-4	ASSRGGIKNEKLF
9	TRBV2	TRBJ2-1	ASSGVRQQF
12	TRBV6-2/TRBV6-3	TRBJ2-7	ASNPTVFTYEQY
12	TRBV25-1	TRBJ2-7	ASSAWTGSYEQY
16	TRBV10-3	TRBJ1-2	AISDPDTLRQARYGYT
12	TRBV19	TRBJ1-4	ASSLEYSLEKLF
10	TRBV7-9	TRBJ1-6	ASSLTPSPLH
15	TRBV4-1	TRBJ1-2	ASSPWTGLGQAYGYT
9	TRBV7-2	TRBJ1-1	ASSPELEAF
14	TRBV10-1	TRBJ2-7	ASSEKGRGYSYEQY
11	TRBV5-1	TRBJ2-5	ASSLALQETQY
9	TRBV29-1	TRBJ1-1	SVAWDGEAF
11	TRBV2	TRBJ2-5	ASSGVEKETQY
13	TRBV6-5	TRBJ2-3	ASSWTGLSTDTQY
12	TRBV11-2	TRBJ2-5	ASSLGRVGETQY
12	TRBV19	TRBJ1-1	ASSTRGTALEAF
14	TRBV5-1	TRBJ2-2	ASSLGPLANTGELF
12	TRBV2	TRBJ1-1	ASSATGYDTEAF
10	TRBV28	TRBJ2-3	ASSLGPGTQY
15	TRBV19	TRBJ2-1	ASRRGGPVTPYNEQF
12	TRBV5-1	TRBJ1-2	ASSLEGIDYGYT
13	TRBV5-1	TRBJ2-7	ASSSAGPGPYEQY
14	TRBV19	TRBJ1-5	ASSIKRRNSNQPQH
12	TRBV28	TRBJ1-2	ASIEGGANYGYT
12	TRBV30	TRBJ1-2	AWSAGGDAYGYT
13	TRBV27	TRBJ1-5	ASSLSTGSNQPQH
13	TRBV29-1	TRBJ1-1	SVEEEGGRNTEAF
13	TRBV30	TRBJ2-7	AWSRAGQKCNKQY
12	TRBV7-9	TRBJ2-7	ASSLSFSSYEQY
11	TRBV6-5	TRBJ1-5	AGSRIVMEPQH
12	TRBV27	TRBJ2-1	ASKVQGPYNEQF
15	TRBV3-1/TRBV3-2	TRBJ1-6	ASSPWALWENNSPLH
11	TRBV6-5	TRBJ1-2	ASTSGLVYGYT
13	TRBV4-1	TRBJ2-4	ASSQFKGPFGIQY
13	TRBV6-5	TRBJ1-2	ASSYSIGIHYGYT
12	TRBV5-1	TRBJ2-7	ASTASGNSYEQY
17	TRBV14	TRBJ2-1	ASSQDDAQTFQIYNEQF
15	TRBV24-1	TRBJ1-2	ATSDFGDRERDYGYT
13	TRBV5-6	TRBJ1-1	ASSLGRGWHTEAF
13	TRBV5-4	TRBJ1-4	ASSLQFGSEEKLF
13	TRBV11-2	TRBJ2-7	ASSASGGRAKEQY
11	TRBV19	TRBJ2-3	ASSPIAGGTQY
12	TRBV5-1	TRBJ2-7	ASSLDGGAAEQY
12	TRBV6-5	TRBJ1-1	ASSYGGAGTEAF